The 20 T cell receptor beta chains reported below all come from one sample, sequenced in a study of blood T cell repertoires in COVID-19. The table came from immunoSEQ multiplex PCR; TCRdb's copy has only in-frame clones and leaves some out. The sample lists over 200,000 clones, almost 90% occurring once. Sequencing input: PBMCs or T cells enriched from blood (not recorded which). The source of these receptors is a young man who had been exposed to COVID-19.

CDR3 sequence reads: CASRQGADTQYF. CDR3 DNA sequence: TGTGCCAGCAGACAGGGAGCTGATACGCAGTATTTT. V is TRBV6-5 and J is TRBJ2-3, with D possibly being TRBD1 (6 bases). The V gene lost 6 bases and the J gene lost 6 bases, with 10 bases spanning the gap. Germline V gene data show CDR1 as MNHEY and CDR2 as SVGAGI. The CDR3 extends over 12 amino acids.

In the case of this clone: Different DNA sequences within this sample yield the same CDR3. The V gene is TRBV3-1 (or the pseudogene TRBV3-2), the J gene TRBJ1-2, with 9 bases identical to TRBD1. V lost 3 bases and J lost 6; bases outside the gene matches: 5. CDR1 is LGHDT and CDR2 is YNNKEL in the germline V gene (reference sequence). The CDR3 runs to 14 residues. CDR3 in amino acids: CASSQGTGGHGYTF. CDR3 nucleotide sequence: TGTGCCAGCAGCCAGGGTACAGGGGGCCATGGCTACACCTTC.

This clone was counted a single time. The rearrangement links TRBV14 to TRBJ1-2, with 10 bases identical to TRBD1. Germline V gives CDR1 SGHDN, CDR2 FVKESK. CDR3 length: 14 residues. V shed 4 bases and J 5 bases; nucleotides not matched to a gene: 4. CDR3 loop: CASSRWDRGYGYTF. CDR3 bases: TGTGCCAGCAGCCGATGGGACAGGGGTTATGGCTACACCTTC.

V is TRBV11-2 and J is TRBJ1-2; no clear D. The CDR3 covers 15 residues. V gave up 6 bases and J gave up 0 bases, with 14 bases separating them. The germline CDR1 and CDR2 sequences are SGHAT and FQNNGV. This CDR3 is CASRPLGRANYGYTF. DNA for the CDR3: TGTGCCAGCAGGCCTCTTGGGAGAGCTAACTATGGCTACACCTTC.

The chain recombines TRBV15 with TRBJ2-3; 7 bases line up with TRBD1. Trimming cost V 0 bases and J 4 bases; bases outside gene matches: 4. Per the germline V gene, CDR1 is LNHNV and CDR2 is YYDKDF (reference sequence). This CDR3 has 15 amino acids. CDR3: CATSRDTGVADTQYF. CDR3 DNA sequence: TGTGCCACCAGCAGAGATACAGGGGTGGCAGATACGCAGTATTTT.

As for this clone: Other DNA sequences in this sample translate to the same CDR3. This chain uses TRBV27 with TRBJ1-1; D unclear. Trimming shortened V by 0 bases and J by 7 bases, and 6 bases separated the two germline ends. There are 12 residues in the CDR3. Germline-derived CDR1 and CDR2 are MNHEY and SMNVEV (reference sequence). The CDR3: CASSLSGGEAFF. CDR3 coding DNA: TGTGCCAGCAGTTTATCGGGAGGTGAAGCTTTCTTT.

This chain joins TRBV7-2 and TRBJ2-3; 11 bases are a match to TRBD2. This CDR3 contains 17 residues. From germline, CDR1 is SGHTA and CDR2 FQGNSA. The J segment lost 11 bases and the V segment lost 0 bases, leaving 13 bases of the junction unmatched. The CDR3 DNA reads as TGTGCCAGCAGCTTAGCGTTGGGTAGCGGGGGGGCTTCTCAGCAGTATTTT. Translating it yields CASSLALGSGGASQQYF.

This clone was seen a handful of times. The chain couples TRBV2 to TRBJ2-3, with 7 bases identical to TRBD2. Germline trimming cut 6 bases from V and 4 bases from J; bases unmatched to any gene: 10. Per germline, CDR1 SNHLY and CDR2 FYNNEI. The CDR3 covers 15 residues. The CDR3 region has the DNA TGTGCCAGCAGCCCCTGGCAGGGAGGGGCAGATACGCAGTATTTT. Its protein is CASSPWQGGADTQYF.

CDR3 in DNA: TGTGCCATCAGTGCCTCCGGACAGAACACTGAAGCTTTCTTT. Protein sequence: CAISASGQNTEAFF. The gene calls are TRBV10-3 and TRBJ1-1, with a weak D call TRBD1 (5 bases). The CDR3 contains 14 residues. Germline loops: CDR1 ENHRY, CDR2 SYGVKD. With 4 bases removed from V and 1 base from J, the gap between germline ends came to 10 bases.

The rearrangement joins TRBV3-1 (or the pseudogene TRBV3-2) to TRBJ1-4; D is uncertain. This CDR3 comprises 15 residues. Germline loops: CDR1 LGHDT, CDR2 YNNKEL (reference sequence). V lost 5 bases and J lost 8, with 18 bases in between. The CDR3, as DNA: TGTGCCAGCAGCACACCCCGAGACAAGGCGGAAAAACTGTTTTTT. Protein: CASSTPRDKAEKLFF.

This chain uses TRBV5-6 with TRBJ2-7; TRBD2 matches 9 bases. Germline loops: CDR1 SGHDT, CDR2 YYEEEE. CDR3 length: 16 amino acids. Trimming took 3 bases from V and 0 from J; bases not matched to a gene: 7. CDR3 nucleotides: TGTGCCAGCAGCTGGGGGAGCGGGGGGTCCTCCTACGAGCAGTACTTC. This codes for CASSWGSGGSSYEQYF.

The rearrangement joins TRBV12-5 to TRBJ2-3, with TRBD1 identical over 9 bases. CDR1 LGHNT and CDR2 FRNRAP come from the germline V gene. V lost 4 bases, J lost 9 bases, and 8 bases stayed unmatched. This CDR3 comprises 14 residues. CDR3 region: CASGSTSGTGTQYF. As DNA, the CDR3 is TGTGCTAGTGGTTCTACATCCGGGACAGGGACGCAGTATTTT.

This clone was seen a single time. In DNA, the CDR3 is TGTGCCAGCAGCACAAGGAGACTAGGGCCTTCAGACGAGCAGTACTTC. This gives the protein CASSTRRLGPSDEQYF. The chain employs TRBV13 and TRBJ2-7; D might be TRBD2 (6 bases). The CDR3 extends over 16 amino acids. Trimming took off 5 bases at V and 5 bases at J, with 22 bases between the two ends. Germline CDR1 reads PRHDT; CDR2 reads FYEKMQ (reference sequence).

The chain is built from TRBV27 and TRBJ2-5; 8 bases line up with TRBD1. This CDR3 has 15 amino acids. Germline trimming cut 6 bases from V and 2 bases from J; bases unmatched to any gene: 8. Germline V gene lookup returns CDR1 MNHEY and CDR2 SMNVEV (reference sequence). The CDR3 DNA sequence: TGTGCCAGCAGCCACAGGGGGGCGATACAAGAGACCCAGTACTTC. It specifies CASSHRGAIQETQYF.

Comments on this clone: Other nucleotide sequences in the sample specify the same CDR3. CDR3 coding DNA: TGCGCCAGCAGCTTGGAGGGGGCCGGCAATCAGCCCCAGCATTTT. Amino acid sequence: CASSLEGAGNQPQHF. The rearrangement uses TRBV5-1 and TRBJ1-5, with 7 bases lining up with TRBD1. There are 15 residues in the CDR3. V lost 0 bases, J lost 2 bases, and 2 bases stayed unmatched. Germline-derived CDR1 and CDR2 are SGHRS and YFSETQ.

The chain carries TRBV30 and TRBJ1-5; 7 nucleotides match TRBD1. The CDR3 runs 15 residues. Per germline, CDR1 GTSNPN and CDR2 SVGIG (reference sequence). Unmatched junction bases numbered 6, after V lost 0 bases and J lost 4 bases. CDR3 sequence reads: CAWSVRRDRNQPQHF. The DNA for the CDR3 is TGTGCCTGGAGTGTACGAAGGGACAGAAATCAGCCCCAGCATTTT.

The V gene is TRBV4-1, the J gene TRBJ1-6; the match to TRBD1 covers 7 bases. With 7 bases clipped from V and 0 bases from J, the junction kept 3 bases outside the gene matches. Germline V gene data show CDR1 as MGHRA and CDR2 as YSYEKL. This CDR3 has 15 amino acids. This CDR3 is CASNGDSSYNSPLHF. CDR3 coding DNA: TGCGCCAGCAATGGGGACAGCTCCTATAATTCACCCCTCCACTTT.

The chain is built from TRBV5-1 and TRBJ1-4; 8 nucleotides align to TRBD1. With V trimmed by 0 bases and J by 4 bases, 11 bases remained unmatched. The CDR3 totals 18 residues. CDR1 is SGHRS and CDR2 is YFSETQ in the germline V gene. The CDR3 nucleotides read TGCGCCAGCAGCTTGGCTCCAGGGGGCGGGAGTGGTAATGAAAAACTGTTTTTT. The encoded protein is CASSLAPGGGSGNEKLFF.

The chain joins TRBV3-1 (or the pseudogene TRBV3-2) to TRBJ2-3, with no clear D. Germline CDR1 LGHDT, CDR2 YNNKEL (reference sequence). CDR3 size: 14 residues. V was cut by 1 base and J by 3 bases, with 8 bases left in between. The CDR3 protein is CASSQVASTDTQYF. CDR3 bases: TGTGCCAGCAGCCAAGTTGCCAGTACAGATACGCAGTATTTT.

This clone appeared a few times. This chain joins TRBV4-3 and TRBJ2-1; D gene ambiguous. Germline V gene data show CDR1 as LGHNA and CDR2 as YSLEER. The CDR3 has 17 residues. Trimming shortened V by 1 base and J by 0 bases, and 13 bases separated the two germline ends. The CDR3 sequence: CASSQVLDSSSYNEQFF. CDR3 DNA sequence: TGCGCCAGCAGCCAAGTTCTCGACTCGAGCTCCTACAATGAGCAGTTCTTC.